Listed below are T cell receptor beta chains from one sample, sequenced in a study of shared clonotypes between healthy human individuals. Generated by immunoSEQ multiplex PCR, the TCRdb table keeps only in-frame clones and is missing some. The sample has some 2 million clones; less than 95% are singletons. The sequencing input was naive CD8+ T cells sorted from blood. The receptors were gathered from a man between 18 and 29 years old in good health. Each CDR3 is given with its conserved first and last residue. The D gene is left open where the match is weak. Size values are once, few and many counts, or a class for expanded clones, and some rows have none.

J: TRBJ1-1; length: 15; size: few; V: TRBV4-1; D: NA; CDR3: CASSQNPGQYDEAFF; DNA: TGCGCCAGCAGCCAAAACCCCGGACAGTATGATGAAGCTTTCTTT
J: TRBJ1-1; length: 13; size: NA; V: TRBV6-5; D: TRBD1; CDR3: CASGTGSNTEAFF; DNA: TGTGCCAGTGGGACAGGGTCGAACACTGAAGCTTTCTTT
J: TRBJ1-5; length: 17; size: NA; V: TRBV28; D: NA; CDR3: CASSEPPGVGSNQPQHF; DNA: TGTGCCAGCAGTGAGCCCCCCGGGGTTGGTAGCAATCAGCCCCAGCATTTT
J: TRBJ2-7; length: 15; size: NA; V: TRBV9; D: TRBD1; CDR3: CASSAGTGGYDEQYF; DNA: TGTGCCAGCAGCGCAGGGACAGGGGGCTACGACGAGCAGTACTTC
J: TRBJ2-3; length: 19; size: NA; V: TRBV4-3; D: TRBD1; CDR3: CASSQDLGQGAITTDTQYF; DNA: TGCGCCAGCAGCCAAGATTTGGGACAGGGGGCTATTACCACAGATACGCAGTATTTT
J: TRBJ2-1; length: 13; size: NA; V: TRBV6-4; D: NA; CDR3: CASSEQQRNEQFF; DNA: TGTGCCAGCAGTGAACAGCAGAGAAATGAGCAGTTCTTC
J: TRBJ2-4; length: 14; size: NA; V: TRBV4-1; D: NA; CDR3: CASSQALAKNIQYF; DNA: TGCGCCAGCAGCCAAGCACTAGCCAAAAACATTCAGTACTTC
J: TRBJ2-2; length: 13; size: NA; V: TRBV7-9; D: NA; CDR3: CASSLEGTGELFF; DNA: TGTGCCAGCAGCTTAGAGGGAACCGGGGAGCTGTTTTTT
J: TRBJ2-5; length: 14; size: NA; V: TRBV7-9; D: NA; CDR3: CASSSPHFQETQYF; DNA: TGTGCCAGCAGCTCCCCCCACTTCCAAGAGACCCAGTACTTC
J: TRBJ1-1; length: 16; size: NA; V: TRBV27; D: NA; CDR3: CASSLSPGGMNTEAFF; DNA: TGTGCCAGCAGTTTATCCCCCGGGGGTATGAACACTGAAGCTTTCTTT